A single sample is the source of the 26 T cell receptor beta chains below, sequenced in a study of T cell clusters in autoimmune cytopenias. TRB amplification used 250 ng of peripheral blood genomic DNA. Multiplex touch-down PCR amplified TRB using TRB-A and TRB-B pools in one tube. TCRdb reanalyzed the multiplex PCR reads, giving one entry per CDR3 protein sequence and no DNA. The table gives 3,400 or so distinct CDR3 sequences; the top ten clones make up about 40% of it. The sequenced material came from peripheral blood. The origin of the receptors is a human donor with an autoimmune cytopenia or autoimmune hepatitis (not recorded which).

This clonotype is called medium-sized based on its frequency. The rearrangement links TRBV18 to TRBJ2-2; the TCRdb D gene call, TRBD1, has no DNA to confirm it. The CDR3 contains 16 residues. Per the germline V gene, CDR1 is KGHSH and CDR2 is LQKENI. The chain's CDR3 is CASSLTGPSRTGELFF. Complete variable domain (other parts from reference TRBV18 and TRBJ2-2): NAGVMQNPRHLVRRRGQEARLRCSPMKGHSHVYWYRQLPEEGLKFMVYLQKENIIDESGMPKERFSAEFPKEGPSILRIQQVVRGDSAAYFCASSLTGPSRTGELFFGEGSRLTVL.

This clonotype is medium-sized (0.01 to 0.1%) by frequency. The chain couples TRBV18 to TRBJ2-3; TCRdb reports TRBD1, a call that lacks DNA to check it against. The CDR3 runs 16 residues. Looked up from germline, CDR1 is KGHSH and CDR2 is LQKENI. This CDR3 is CASSTVPDSTQDTQYF. The full variable domain, with the rest looked up from reference TRBV18 and TRBJ2-3, is NAGVMQNPRHLVRRRGQEARLRCSPMKGHSHVYWYRQLPEEGLKFMVYLQKENIIDESGMPKERFSAEFPKEGPSILRIQQVVRGDSAAYFCASSTVPDSTQDTQYFGPGTRLTVL.

This CDR3 is CASSLQGNRGQETQYF. The gene calls are TRBV28 and TRBJ2-5; TCRdb reports TRBD1, a call that lacks DNA to check it against. Germline-derived CDR1 and CDR2 are MDHEN and SYDVKM. The CDR3 runs 16 residues.

This clonotype is labeled medium-sized based on frequency. V and J are TRBV4-2 and TRBJ2-5; the D call of TRBD2 rests on TCRdb alone, since no DNA is present to check it. The CDR3 covers 16 residues. Germline CDR1 is LGHNA and CDR2 is YNFKEQ. CDR3: CASSQGRGGREETQYF.

This clonotype shows up as medium-sized (0.01 to 0.1%) by frequency. This chain connects TRBV5-6 to TRBJ2-7; the D call from TCRdb, TRBD1, cannot be confirmed without DNA. CDR3 length: 15 amino acids. CDR1 and CDR2 (germline): SGHDT, YYEEEE. The CDR3 loop is CASSLRGGSGHEQYF. Combining the CDR3 with reference TRBV5-6 and TRBJ2-7 gives the whole variable domain DAGVTQSPTHLIKTRGQQVTLRCSPKSGHDTVSWYQQALGQGPQFIFQYYEEEERQRGNFPDRFSGHQFPNYSSELNVNALLLGDSALYLCASSLRGGSGHEQYFGPGTRLTVT.

This clonotype is classed as medium-sized by frequency. This chain connects TRBV29-1 to TRBJ2-1; TCRdb's D call of TRBD1 is untestable without DNA. The CDR3 is 13 amino acids. Looked up from germline, CDR1 is SQVTM and CDR2 is ANQGSEA. The CDR3 reads CSVARDPDNEQFF.

The J gene is TRBJ1-1, the V gene TRBV7-6. Germline values: CDR1 SGHVS, CDR2 FNYEAQ. This CDR3 is built from 14 residues. The CDR3 reads CASRYSRVNTEAFF.

V and J are TRBV19 and TRBJ2-3; there is no DNA to check the TCRdb D call of TRBD1. Germline V gives CDR1 LNHDA, CDR2 SQIVND (reference sequence). The CDR3 consists of 15 residues. The CDR3 sequence is CASSSTGGLADTQYF.

The chain joins TRBV20-1 to TRBJ1-5; TCRdb calls TRBD1, which cannot be checked without DNA. This CDR3 spans 16 amino acids. Per the germline V gene, CDR1 is DFQATT and CDR2 is SNEGSKA (reference sequence). The CDR3 is CSAGGQTQNSNQPQHF.

This clonotype is classed as medium-sized by frequency. This rearrangement joins TRBV15 to TRBJ2-1; absent DNA, TCRdb's TRBD1 call cannot be checked. This CDR3 has 17 residues. Germline V gene data show CDR1 as LNHNV and CDR2 as YYDKDF (reference sequence). CDR3 residues: CATSRARPGQGTNEQFF.

This clonotype shows up as medium-sized (0.01 to 0.1%) by frequency. The J gene is TRBJ2-1, the V gene TRBV29-1; there is no DNA to check the TCRdb D call of TRBD2. The CDR3 has 13 amino acids. Germline values: CDR1 SQVTM, CDR2 ANQGSEA. CDR3 sequence: CSAPVLAGNEQFF.

Judged by frequency, this clonotype is medium-sized (0.01 to 0.1%). The chain has TRBV15 and TRBJ1-4. The germline V gene has CDR1 LNHNV and CDR2 YYDKDF (reference sequence). CDR3 length: 16 amino acids. The chain's CDR3 is CATSRGGRAGGFKLFF.

Judged by frequency, this clonotype is medium-sized. This chain joins TRBV29-1 and TRBJ2-1; TCRdb lists TRBD1, though no DNA is available to test this call. Germline V gives CDR1 SQVTM, CDR2 ANQGSEA. The CDR3 has 13 amino acids. CDR3 residues: CSVGPTFDNEQFF.

This chain uses TRBV29-1 with TRBJ2-1; TCRdb selects TRBD2, and the lack of DNA leaves this call unchecked. CDR3 length: 14 residues. The germline CDR1 and CDR2 sequences are SQVTM and ANQGSEA. The CDR3 loop is CSVDLGKGKNEQFF.

According to its frequency, this clonotype is medium-sized. This sequence joins TRBV24-1 and TRBJ2-1; TCRdb's D gene call, TRBD2, goes unchecked for lack of DNA. Germline lookup yields CDR1 KGHDR and CDR2 SFDVKD. The CDR3 runs 14 residues. The CDR3 reads CATSGLAGVDEQFF.

This clonotype is deemed medium-sized by its frequency. This chain uses TRBV7-9 with TRBJ2-5; TCRdb's D call, TRBD2, is unchecked because there is no DNA. Germline V CDR1 and CDR2: SEHNR, FQNEAQ (reference sequence). The CDR3 length is 15 residues. The CDR3 region is CASSFPRQPQETQYF.

This clonotype is labeled medium-sized based on frequency. The chain uses TRBV6-2 or TRBV6-3 and TRBJ2-6; the D call of TRBD1 rests on TCRdb alone, since no DNA is present to check it. The CDR3 is made up of 17 amino acids. From germline, CDR1 is MNHEY and CDR2 SVGEGT. CDR3 region: CASSQKGRGSGANVLTF.

Judged by frequency, this clonotype is medium-sized (0.01 to 0.1%). The V and J genes are TRBV18 and TRBJ2-1. CDR3 length: 14 amino acids. In germline, CDR1 is KGHSH, CDR2 LQKENI. The CDR3 sequence is CASSPTTSYNEQFF.

This clonotype is called medium-sized based on its frequency. V usage is TRBV5-4 and J usage is TRBJ2-1; the D call of TRBD1 rests on TCRdb alone, since no DNA is present to check it. CDR3 length: 12 residues. Germline V gives CDR1 SGHNT, CDR2 YYREEE (reference sequence). The CDR3 region is CASSLGVAEQFF. The full variable domain, its missing parts supplied by reference TRBV5-4 and TRBJ2-1, is ETGVTQSPTHLIKTRGQQVTLRCSSQSGHNTVSWYQQALGQGPQFIFQYYREEENGRGNFPPRFSGLQFPNYSSELNVNALELDDSALYLCASSLGVAEQFFGPGTRLTVL.

This sequence joins TRBV2 and TRBJ2-2; TCRdb indicates TRBD1, and absent DNA this call remains unverified. Germline V lookup: CDR1 SNHLY, CDR2 FYNNEI. CDR3 length equals 15 residues. The CDR3 here is CASRATGKRTGELFF.

This clonotype is deemed medium-sized by its frequency. This chain joins TRBV6-5 and TRBJ1-3. This CDR3 comprises 15 residues. Per germline, CDR1 MNHEY and CDR2 SVGAGI. This CDR3 is CASSRTQSSGNTIYF.

This clonotype registers medium-sized by frequency. The chain has TRBV24-1 and TRBJ1-2; the D call of TRBD1 rests on TCRdb alone, since no DNA is present to check it. The CDR3 loop spans 14 amino acids. Germline CDR1 KGHDR, CDR2 SFDVKD. The CDR3 reads CATKDSRLNYGYTF.

Frequency places this clonotype as medium-sized. The rearrangement uses TRBV19 and TRBJ2-7; TCRdb's D call, TRBD1, is unchecked because there is no DNA. Germline V CDR1 and CDR2: LNHDA, SQIVND (reference sequence). The CDR3 spans 14 residues. The CDR3 here is CASSKGTGAYEQYF.

This sequence joins TRBV20-1 and TRBJ2-2; TCRdb's D call, TRBD2, is unchecked because there is no DNA. This CDR3 spans 15 amino acids. Germline V gene data show CDR1 as DFQATT and CDR2 as SNEGSKA (reference sequence). CDR3 amino acids: CSARRAQTNTGELFF.

According to its frequency, this clonotype is medium-sized. The chain carries TRBV6-5 and TRBJ1-2; TCRdb calls TRBD1, which cannot be checked without DNA. The CDR3 totals 12 residues. The germline CDR1 and CDR2 sequences are MNHEY and SVGAGI. CDR3 protein: CASGRVAYGYTF.

This clonotype is classed as medium-sized by frequency. V and J are TRBV24-1 and TRBJ1-2; TCRdb indicates TRBD1, and absent DNA this call remains unverified. This CDR3 region has 13 residues. CDR1 and CDR2 (germline): KGHDR, SFDVKD. CDR3: CATSDRDRDGYTF.